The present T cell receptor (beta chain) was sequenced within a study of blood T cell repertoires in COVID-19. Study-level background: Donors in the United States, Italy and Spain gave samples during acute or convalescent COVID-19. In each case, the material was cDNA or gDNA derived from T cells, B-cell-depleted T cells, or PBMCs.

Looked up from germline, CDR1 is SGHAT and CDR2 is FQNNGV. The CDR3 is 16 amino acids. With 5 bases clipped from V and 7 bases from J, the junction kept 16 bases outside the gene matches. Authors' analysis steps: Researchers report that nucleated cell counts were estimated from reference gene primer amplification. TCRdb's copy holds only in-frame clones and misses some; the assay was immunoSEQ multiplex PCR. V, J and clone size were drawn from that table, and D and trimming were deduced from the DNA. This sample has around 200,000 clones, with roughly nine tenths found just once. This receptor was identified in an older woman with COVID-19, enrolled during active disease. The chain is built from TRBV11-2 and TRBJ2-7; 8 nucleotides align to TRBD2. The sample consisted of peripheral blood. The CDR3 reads CASSQGDLAGNREQYF. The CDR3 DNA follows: TGTGCCAGCAGCCAAGGGGATTTAGCGGGAAATCGGGAGCAGTACTTC.